This TCR beta chain is from a study of blood T cell repertoires in COVID-19. Generated by immunoSEQ multiplex PCR, the TCRdb table keeps only in-frame clones and is missing some. The data hold 220,000 or so clones, with around 86% observed a single time. The V end lost 4 bases, the J end lost 2 bases, and 16 bases lay between the germline ends. CDR1 is SGHRS and CDR2 is YFSETQ in the germline V gene. The CDR3 has 15 residues. This chain links TRBV5-1 with TRBJ2-7, with D possibly being TRBD2 (6 bases). Sample: peripheral blood. The TCR was taken from a man between 60 and 75 years old who had recovered from COVID-19. The CDR3 sequence is CASSPRTEGPYEQYF. The DNA of the CDR3 is TGCGCCAGCAGCCCTCGGACGGAGGGGCCCTACGAGCAGTACTTC.